This is a list of T cell receptor beta chains from one sample in a study of OX40 agonist ivuxolimab in advanced cancers. Using immunoSEQ multiplex PCR, the repertoire was profiled, and TCRdb retains in-frame clones only, with some absent. The sample holds about 62,000 clones; about four fifths are singletons and the top ten take about a tenth. The sequencing here drew on CD4+ or CD8+ T cells sorted from blood, taken in a trial of the OX40 agonist ivuxolimab. The receptors stem from an adult with an advanced solid tumor such as melanoma, head and neck, liver or kidney cancer. Each CDR3 is given with its conserved first and last residue. Each record gives: V gene, J gene, clone size, CDR3 protein. The size field is filled for only some rows; it gives once, few, many or a size class.

TRBV10-3	TRBJ1-1	NA	CAISSGQGHNTEAFF
TRBV5-1	TRBJ2-5	NA	CASSLMAGHQETQYF
TRBV27	TRBJ1-4	NA	CASSWGQDVGKLFF
TRBV30	TRBJ1-5	NA	CAWSGDSNQPQHF
TRBV27	TRBJ2-1	once	CASSQYNEQFF
TRBV7-9	TRBJ1-2	NA	CASSKGGQGANGYTF
TRBV19	TRBJ2-7	NA	CASSIGTTRDFPYEQYF
TRBV27	TRBJ2-6	once	CASSLNAYRRSGANVLTF
TRBV2	TRBJ2-1	once	CASSAKSGSSYNEQFF
TRBV7-3	TRBJ2-7	once	CASSFLRSYEQYF
TRBV7-9	TRBJ1-1	NA	CASSNRDRGSEAFF
TRBV9	TRBJ2-5	NA	CASSVGGPQETQYF
TRBV9	TRBJ2-2	NA	CASSPEGESNTGELFF
TRBV28	TRBJ2-5	few	CASSWEVGTQYF
TRBV2	TRBJ2-1	NA	CASRISGGPFF
TRBV9	TRBJ2-7	NA	CASSPSSGSYEQYF
TRBV7-3	TRBJ1-1	NA	CASSTRTELNTEAFF
TRBV5-8	TRBJ1-2	NA	CASSTGQGRHGYTF
TRBV27	TRBJ1-4	many	CASSLESADEKLFF
TRBV19	TRBJ2-7	NA	CASSIGVGARFEQYF
TRBV2	TRBJ2-3	NA	CASSAGLAVSSTDTQYF
TRBV2	TRBJ2-3	NA	CASTRLAFTSTDTQYF
TRBV6-6	TRBJ1-6	NA	CASSLGDSSYNSPLHF
TRBV19	TRBJ1-3	NA	CASSMYQSSGNTIYF
TRBV6-5	TRBJ1-2	few	CASSLQRPRDGYTF
TRBV4-1	TRBJ1-5	few	CASSPRQRGSNQPQHF
TRBV27	TRBJ2-1	NA	CASSRDSISYNEQFF
TRBV12-2	TRBJ2-5	NA	CASRPPGAGGPSGETQYF
TRBV14	TRBJ2-1	NA	CASSQPGTGYNEQFF
TRBV7-6	TRBJ2-7	NA	CASSFFASSYEQYF
TRBV5-6	TRBJ1-2	medium-sized	CASSLGTVYYGYTF
TRBV7-2	TRBJ1-3	NA	CASSLLTGFERGNTIYF
TRBV5-4	TRBJ2-2	NA	CASAPTGINTGELFF
TRBV29-1	TRBJ2-5	NA	CSVEGGVAGGPGETQYF
TRBV7-2	TRBJ2-5	NA	CASSYIYQETQYF
TRBV10-3	TRBJ2-7	medium-sized	CAISAGGQTAEQYF
TRBV2	TRBJ1-5	NA	CASRASRVETESHNQPQHF
TRBV2	TRBJ1-2	NA	CASSDEGAYGYTF
TRBV19	TRBJ2-1	NA	CASSVTGTSSYNEQFF
TRBV18	TRBJ2-2	NA	CASSATQGKNTGELFF